Presented here are 27 T cell receptor beta chains from one specimen sequenced in a study of early T cells in non-severe SARS-CoV-2 infection. Each CDR3 protein is one row after TCRdb ran MiXCR on the 5' RACE reads. The sample records nearly 30,000 distinct CDR3 sequences, less than 7.5% being singletons. Sample: whole blood. These receptors were collected from an adult who was a healthcare worker with PCR-confirmed SARS-CoV-2 infection or an uninfected control (not recorded which).

Many counts were recorded for this clonotype. The junction departs from germline at one end; a sequencing error may be responsible. This chain connects TRBV29-1 to TRBJ2-7; no definite D call. The CDR3 sequence is 10 residues long. Germline loops: CDR1 SQVTM, CDR2 ANQGSEA. The CDR3 DNA is TGCAGCGTTACCGCCCCACCCCTGGACTTC. Translation: CSVTAPPLDF.

This clonotype came up many times. The chain couples TRBV27 to TRBJ1-1; D is undetermined. The CDR3 runs 15 residues. The germline V and J ends were trimmed by 1 base and 8 bases, with 17 bases remaining between them. Germline-derived CDR1 and CDR2 are MNHEY and SMNVEV (reference sequence). Here the CDR3 reads CASSLYPPQQPEAFF. For the CDR3, the DNA is TGTGCCAGCAGTTTATACCCCCCCCAGCAGCCGGAAGCTTTCTTT.

This clonotype was counted at least ten times. The rearrangement uses TRBV5-1 and TRBJ1-6; no clear D. Trimming removed 1 base at V and 8 bases at J, with 7 bases between. Germline CDR1 and CDR2: SGHRS and YFSETQ. The CDR3 runs to 13 residues. The CDR3 bases are TGCGCCAGCAGCTTGATTTCGGATTCACCCCTCCACTTT. Protein product: CASSLISDSPLHF.

The DNA for the CDR3 is TGTGCCAGCAGCCAAGATTTGGAGCAGCCCCAGCATTTT. Translated: CASSQDLEQPQHF. The rearrangement links TRBV3-2 to TRBJ1-5. TRBV3-2 is given as a pseudogene. The CDR3 has 13 amino acids.

The rearrangement uses TRBV24-1 and TRBJ2-3, with TRBD2 matching over 13 bases. This CDR3 is 13 amino acids long. V gave up 10 bases and J gave up 5 bases; unmatched junction bases: 2. CDR1 is KGHDR, CDR2 SFDVKD, per germline. In DNA, the CDR3 is TGTGCCACTGGGACTAGCGGGGAAGATACGCAGTATTTT. It yields the protein CATGTSGEDTQYF.

This clonotype has ten or more counts. The chain has TRBV3-1 and TRBJ1-6, with D possibly being TRBD1 (5 bases). Germline V gene sequence: CDR1 LGHDT, CDR2 YNNKEL (reference sequence). The V and J ends lost 1 base and 7 bases respectively, with 11 bases between them. The CDR3 spans 15 residues. CDR3 nucleotide sequence: TGTGCCAGCAGCCAAGCCGACCGGGACAATTCACCCCTCCACTTT. As protein: CASSQADRDNSPLHF.

This clonotype showed up many times. The rearrangement joins TRBV4-2 to TRBJ2-7; 9 bases map to TRBD2. Germline values: CDR1 LGHNA, CDR2 YNFKEQ. V was pared by 0 bases and J by 8 bases, with 14 bases of the junction left unmatched. The CDR3 length is 17 residues. The CDR3, as DNA: TGTGCCAGCAGCCAAGAAGAGGGAGCGGGGGGCAGGGAGAAGCAGTACTTC. Amino acid sequence: CASSQEEGAGGREKQYF.

This clonotype was found many times. The chain joins TRBV20-1 to TRBJ2-1; maybe TRBD2 (7 bases). This CDR3 is 14 amino acids long. Per the germline V gene, CDR1 is DFQATT and CDR2 is SNEGSKA (reference sequence). V dropped 5 bases and J dropped 0 bases, with 11 bases sitting between them. The chain's CDR3 is CSARGGVSYNEQFF. The CDR3, as DNA: TGCAGTGCTCGAGGGGGGGTCTCCTACAATGAGCAGTTCTTC.

There are many counts of this clonotype. This chain uses TRBV10-2 with TRBJ2-1; D may be TRBD2 (6 bases). This CDR3 is built from 13 residues. Trimming pared 3 bases from V and 16 bases from J, leaving 19 bases between. Germline lookup yields CDR1 WSHSY and CDR2 SAAADI. The CDR3 spells CASSDTGGTVYFF. The CDR3, as DNA: TGCGCCAGCAGTGATACCGGGGGTACCGTCTATTTCTTC.

The sample holds many counts of this clonotype. The rearrangement joins TRBV4-3 to TRBJ1-1, with TRBD1 matching 7 bases. The CDR3 consists of 15 residues. With 2 bases clipped from V and 3 bases from J, the junction kept 6 bases outside the gene matches. Germline V lookup: CDR1 LGHNA, CDR2 YSLEER. The CDR3 loop reads CASSQLVTGDTEAFF. DNA for the CDR3: TGCGCCAGCAGCCAATTAGTAACAGGGGACACTGAAGCTTTCTTT.

Note on this clonotype: At one boundary the junction diverges from the germline segment, which might be a read error. The V and J genes are TRBV28 and TRBJ2-3; D remains unclear. The CDR3 loop spans 13 amino acids. Looked up from germline, CDR1 is MDHEN and CDR2 is SYDVKM. In DNA form, the CDR3 reads TGTGCCAGCAGTTTCCCTGGCACAGATACGCGGTATTTT. The encoded protein is CASSFPGTDTRYF. The whole variable domain, remainder taken from reference TRBV28 and TRBJ2-3, is DVKVTQSSRYLVKRTGEKVFLECVQDMDHENMFWYRQDPGLGLRLIYFSYDVKMKEKGDIPEGYSVSREKKERFSLILESASTNQTSMYLCASSFPGTDTRYFGPGTRLTVL.

At least ten counts were recorded for this clonotype. The chain links TRBV7-2 to TRBJ1-2; the match to TRBD1 covers 9 bases. Germline CDR1 and CDR2: SGHTA and FQGNSA. V gave up 1 base and J gave up 5 bases; unmatched junction bases: 5. This CDR3 contains 15 residues. The CDR3, as DNA: TGTGCCAGCAGCTTAGTAGGACAGGGGACTTATGGCTACACCTTC. Protein: CASSLVGQGTYGYTF.

This clonotype was seen at least ten times. For the CDR3, the DNA is TGCAGCGCCATGAGGGGGAACACTGAAGCTTTCTTT. The encoded protein is CSAMRGNTEAFF. The chain combines TRBV29-1 with TRBJ1-1, with D perhaps TRBD1 (5 bases). CDR1 and CDR2 from the germline V gene are SQVTM and ANQGSEA. The V and J ends lost 7 bases and 1 base respectively, with 10 bases between them. This CDR3 comprises 12 residues.

This clonotype was seen many times. This sequence joins TRBV7-8 and TRBJ1-1; D ambiguous. V was pared by 1 base and J by 1 base, with 7 bases between. Germline assignment: CDR1 SGHVS and CDR2 FQNEAQ. This CDR3 spans 14 amino acids. CDR3 loop: CASSLGDQNTEAFF. The DNA of the CDR3 is TGTGCCAGCAGCTTAGGCGATCAGAACACTGAAGCTTTCTTT. Full variable domain (outside the CDR3, taken from reference TRBV7-8 and TRBJ1-1): GAGVSQSPRYKVAKRGQDVALRCDPISGHVSLFWYQQALGQGPEFLTYFQNEAQLDKSGLPSDRFFAERPEGSVSTLKIQRTQQEDSAVYLCASSLGDQNTEAFFGQGTRLTVV.

This clonotype was observed many times. V is TRBV7-6 and J is TRBJ1-1, with a possible D match to TRBD1 (5 bases). V was cut by 5 bases and J by 2 bases, with 9 bases left in between. The CDR3 loop spans 13 amino acids. Germline lookup yields CDR1 SGHVS and CDR2 FNYEAQ. CDR3 sequence reads: CASSQDRNTEAFF. CDR3 in DNA: TGTGCCAGCAGCCAAGACAGAAACACTGAAGCTTTCTTT.

This clonotype was found a few times. The rearrangement joins TRBV7-3 to TRBJ2-1; a weak D match, TRBD2 (5 bases). CDR3 length: 14 residues. Trimming left V 6 bases short and J 7 bases short, with 16 bases between. Looked up from germline, CDR1 is SGHTA and CDR2 is FQGTGA. The CDR3 coding sequence is TGTGCCAGCAGGGAGAGAGGGAATGCGAATGAGCAGTTCTTC. Its protein product is CASRERGNANEQFF. Full variable domain (remainder filled in from reference TRBV7-3 and TRBJ2-1): GAGVSQTPSNKVTEKGKYVELRCDPISGHTALYWYRQSLGQGPEFLIYFQGTGAADDSGLPNDRFFAVRPEGSVSTLKIQRTERGDSAVYLCASRERGNANEQFFGPGTRLTVL.

This clonotype was counted at least ten times. The chain has TRBV5-1 and TRBJ2-3; D is undetermined. The CDR3 runs to 14 residues. Trimming shortened V by 0 bases and J by 4 bases, and 9 bases separated the two germline ends. Germline assignment: CDR1 SGHRS and CDR2 YFSETQ. The CDR3 spells CASSLALTADTQYF. The CDR3 DNA is TGCGCCAGCAGCTTGGCCCTGACGGCAGATACGCAGTATTTT.

This clonotype was observed many times. J is TRBJ2-7 and V is TRBV7-6; the D gene could be TRBD1 or TRBD2 (5 bases each). Germline V gene sequence: CDR1 SGHVS, CDR2 FNYEAQ. The CDR3 runs 15 residues. V was pared by 5 bases and J by 3 bases, with 17 bases between. CDR3 coding DNA: TGTGCCAGCAGCCCTCGATCCGGGACCAGCTACGAGCAGTACTTC. Its translation: CASSPRSGTSYEQYF.

A few counts support this clonotype. The chain has TRBV2 and TRBJ2-2; D ambiguous. V lost 8 bases and J lost 0, with 13 bases in between. Per the germline V gene, CDR1 is SNHLY and CDR2 is FYNNEI. The CDR3 covers 15 residues. CDR3: CASCRVNSNTGELFF. In DNA, the CDR3 is TGTGCCAGCTGTAGGGTTAACTCGAACACCGGGGAGCTGTTTTTT.

This clonotype was counted at least ten times. The chain is built from TRBV19 and TRBJ1-2; 8 bases agree with TRBD1. The germline CDR1 and CDR2 sequences are LNHDA and SQIVND (reference sequence). Germline trimming cut 7 bases from V and 3 bases from J; bases unmatched to any gene: 4. This CDR3 contains 13 residues. CDR3 nucleotides: TGTGCCAGTACCAGACAGGGGCACTATGGCTACACCTTC. Its protein product is CASTRQGHYGYTF. The variable domain in full, completed from reference TRBV19 and TRBJ1-2, reads DGGITQSPKYLFRKEGQNVTLSCEQNLNHDAMYWYRQDPGQGLRLIYYSQIVNDFQKGDIAEGYSVSREKKESFPLTVTSAQKNPTAFYLCASTRQGHYGYTFGSGTRLTVV.

At least ten counts were recorded for this clonotype. The chain couples TRBV6-2 or TRBV6-3 to TRBJ1-5, with D hard to call. With 5 bases removed from V and 8 bases from J, the gap between germline ends came to 10 bases. Germline V gene sequence: CDR1 MNHEY, CDR2 SVGEGT. CDR3 size: 12 residues. The CDR3 coding sequence is TGTGCCAGCAGTACTAGCTTGGAGCCCCAGCATTTT. It encodes CASSTSLEPQHF.

This clonotype was observed at least ten times. This rearrangement joins TRBV7-2 to TRBJ2-7; the match to TRBD2 covers 10 bases. This CDR3 is 13 amino acids long. Germline CDR1 is SGHTA and CDR2 is FQGNSA. The junction had 3 bases not matched to a gene; V was cut back by 3 bases and J by 7 bases. The chain's CDR3 is CASSFTSGVEQYF. CDR3 coding DNA: TGTGCCAGCAGCTTCACTAGCGGGGTAGAGCAGTACTTC.

This clonotype was picked up many times. The gene calls are TRBV18 and TRBJ1-5; no firm D call. The CDR3 length is 16 residues. V lost 2 bases to trimming and J lost 2 bases, with 13 bases between them. CDR1 and CDR2 (germline): KGHSH, LQKENI. CDR3 loop: CASSPSIGSGNQPQHF. The CDR3 DNA reads as TGTGCCAGCTCACCATCTATCGGGTCCGGCAATCAGCCCCAGCATTTT. Based on the CDR3 plus reference TRBV18 and TRBJ1-5, the full variable domain is NAGVMQNPRHLVRRRGQEARLRCSPMKGHSHVYWYRQLPEEGLKFMVYLQKENIIDESGMPKERFSAEFPKEGPSILRIQQVVRGDSAAYFCASSPSIGSGNQPQHFGDGTRLSIL.

This clonotype was counted at least ten times. The chain recombines TRBV7-2 with TRBJ2-7; D possibly uses TRBD1 or TRBD2 (5 bases each). V was cut by 4 bases and J by 2 bases, with 15 bases left in between. Per germline, CDR1 SGHTA and CDR2 FQGNSA. This CDR3 spans 15 amino acids. The CDR3 DNA follows: TGTGCCAGCAGCTCGCCCGGGACCGTGACCTACGAGCAGTACTTC. Translating it yields CASSSPGTVTYEQYF.

There are many counts of this clonotype. The chain carries TRBV7-2 and TRBJ2-7; TRBD2 matches 10 bases. The CDR3 runs 15 residues. V dropped 0 bases and J dropped 4; count of bases not matched to a gene: 3. Germline-derived CDR1 and CDR2 are SGHTA and FQGNSA. CDR3 sequence: CASSLAPSGGYEQYF. The CDR3 DNA reads TGTGCCAGCAGCTTAGCGCCTAGCGGGGGATACGAGCAGTACTTC.

There are many counts of this clonotype. The rearrangement joins TRBV12-3 or TRBV12-4 to TRBJ2-7; TRBD1 agrees at 10 bases. Germline trimming cut 7 bases from V and 5 bases from J; bases unmatched to any gene: 11. The CDR3 covers 15 residues. CDR3 sequence reads: CASTPRGQGIHEQYF. The CDR3 bases are TGTGCCAGCACCCCCCGGGGACAGGGGATCCACGAGCAGTACTTC.

This clonotype appeared many times. The V and J genes are TRBV29-1 and TRBJ1-2, with 7 positions matching TRBD1. This CDR3 spans 15 amino acids. After removal of 0 bases from V and 1 base from J, the junction contained 5 bases not matched to a gene. Per germline, CDR1 SQVTM and CDR2 ANQGSEA. CDR3 sequence (DNA): TGCAGCGTTGAAGATCGGTGGGACAGTAACTATGGCTACACCTTC. It codes for CSVEDRWDSNYGYTF.